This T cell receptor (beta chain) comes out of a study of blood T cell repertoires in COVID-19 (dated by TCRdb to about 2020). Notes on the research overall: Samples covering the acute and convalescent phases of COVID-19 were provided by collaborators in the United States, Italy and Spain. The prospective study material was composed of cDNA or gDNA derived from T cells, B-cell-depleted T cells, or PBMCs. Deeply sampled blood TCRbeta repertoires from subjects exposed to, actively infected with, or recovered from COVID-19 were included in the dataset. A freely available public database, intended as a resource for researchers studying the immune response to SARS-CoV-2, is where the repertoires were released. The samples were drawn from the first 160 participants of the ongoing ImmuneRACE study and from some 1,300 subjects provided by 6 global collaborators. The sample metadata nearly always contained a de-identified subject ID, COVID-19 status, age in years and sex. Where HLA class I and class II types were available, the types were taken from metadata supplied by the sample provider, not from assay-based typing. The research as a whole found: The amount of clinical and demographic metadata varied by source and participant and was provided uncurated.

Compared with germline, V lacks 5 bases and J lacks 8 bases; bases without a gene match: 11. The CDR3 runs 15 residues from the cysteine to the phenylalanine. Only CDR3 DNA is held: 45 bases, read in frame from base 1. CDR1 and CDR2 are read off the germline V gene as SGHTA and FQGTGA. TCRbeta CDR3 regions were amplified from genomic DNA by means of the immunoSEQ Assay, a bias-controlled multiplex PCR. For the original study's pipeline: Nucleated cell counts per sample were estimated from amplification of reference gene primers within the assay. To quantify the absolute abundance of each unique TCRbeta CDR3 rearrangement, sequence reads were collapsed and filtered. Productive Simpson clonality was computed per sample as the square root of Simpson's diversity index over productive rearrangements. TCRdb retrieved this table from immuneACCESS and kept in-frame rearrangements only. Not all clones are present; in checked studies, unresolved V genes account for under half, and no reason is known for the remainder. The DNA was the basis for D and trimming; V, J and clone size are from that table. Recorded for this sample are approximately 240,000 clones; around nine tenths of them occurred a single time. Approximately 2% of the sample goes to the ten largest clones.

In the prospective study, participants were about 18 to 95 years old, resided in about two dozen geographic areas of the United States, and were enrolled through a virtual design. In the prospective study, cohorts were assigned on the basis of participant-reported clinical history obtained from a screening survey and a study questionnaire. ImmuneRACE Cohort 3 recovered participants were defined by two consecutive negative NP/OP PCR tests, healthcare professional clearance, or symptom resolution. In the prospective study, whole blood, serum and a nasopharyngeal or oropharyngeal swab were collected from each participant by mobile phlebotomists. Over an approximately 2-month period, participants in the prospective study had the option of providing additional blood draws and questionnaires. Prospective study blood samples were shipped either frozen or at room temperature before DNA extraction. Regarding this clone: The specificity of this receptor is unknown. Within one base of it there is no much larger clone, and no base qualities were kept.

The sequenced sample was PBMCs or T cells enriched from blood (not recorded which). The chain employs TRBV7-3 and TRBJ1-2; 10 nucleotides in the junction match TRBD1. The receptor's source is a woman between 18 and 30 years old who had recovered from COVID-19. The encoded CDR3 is CASSLSPGQGEGYTF. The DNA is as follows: TGTGCCAGCAGCCTATCTCCTGGACAGGGGGAAGGCTACACCTTC.